The rows below give T cell receptor beta chains drawn from one sample of a study of T cell responses to AZD1222 COVID-19 vaccine. The repertoire was sequenced with immunoSEQ multiplex PCR; TCRdb's copy has only in-frame clones and lacks some. The table records 130,000 to 150,000 clones, about 87% of them present only once. Material: peripheral blood, obtained on day 0 of AZD1222 vaccination. The receptors stem from an adult in good health. The CDR3 runs from the conserved cysteine through the conserved F or W. The D gene is left open where the match is weak. Only part of the rows carry a size: once, few, many, or a class if the clone is expanded.

-	-	TRBJ2-6	TRBV6-1	CASSDSGANVLTF	TGTGCCAGCAGTGACTCTGGGGCCAACGTCCTGACTTTC
TRBD1	many	TRBJ1-5	TRBV28	CASSSTGENQPQHF	TGTGCCAGCAGTTCGACAGGGGAAAATCAGCCCCAGCATTTT
-	-	TRBJ1-1	TRBV19	CASSRGRGTEAFF	TGTGCCAGTAGTAGGGGGAGAGGCACTGAAGCTTTCTTT
-	-	TRBJ2-7	TRBV6-5	CASSRTRDDYEQYF	TGTGCCAGCAGCCGTACTCGGGATGACTACGAGCAGTACTTC
-	-	TRBJ2-3	TRBV3-1/TRBV3-2	CASSRPFTWAGATDTQYF	TGTGCCAGCAGCCGGCCCTTCACATGGGCGGGGGCCACAGATACGCAGTATTTT
TRBD1	-	TRBJ1-1	TRBV19	CASSTQGLLNTEAFF	TGTGCCAGTAGTACACAGGGGTTATTGAACACTGAAGCTTTCTTT
-	-	TRBJ1-2	TRBV7-9	CASSLAQVTGGDYGYTF	TGTGCCAGCAGCTTAGCGCAGGTCACAGGCGGGGACTATGGCTACACCTTC
-	few	TRBJ1-4	TRBV7-2	CASSGTHSYGKEKLFF	TGTGCCAGCAGTGGGACCCACAGCTACGGAAAAGAAAAACTGTTTTTT
TRBD2	-	TRBJ2-1	TRBV6-4	CASSDTSGGPGEQFF	TGTGCCAGCAGTGACACTAGCGGGGGGCCGGGTGAGCAGTTCTTC
TRBD1	-	TRBJ1-1	TRBV11-3	CASSRGTVNTEAFF	TGTGCCAGCAGCCGAGGGACAGTGAACACTGAAGCTTTCTTT
-	-	TRBJ2-1	TRBV24-1	CATSDAGGDEQFF	TGTGCCACCAGTGATGCAGGGGGGGATGAGCAGTTCTTC
-	-	TRBJ1-5	TRBV9	CASSVGGRQNQPQHF	TGTGCCAGCAGCGTAGGGGGCAGGCAAAATCAGCCCCAGCATTTT
-	-	TRBJ1-3	TRBV9	CASSVASPMAGNTIYF	TGTGCCAGCAGCGTAGCTTCGCCTATGGCTGGAAACACCATATATTTT
-	-	TRBJ2-7	TRBV5-1	CASSYGGSRSYEQYF	TGCGCCAGCAGCTATGGGGGGTCCCGCTCCTACGAGCAGTACTTC
TRBD1	-	TRBJ1-4	TRBV7-2	CASSSRTGKNEKLFF	TGTGCCAGCAGCTCGCGGACAGGGAAGAATGAAAAACTGTTTTTT
TRBD1	-	TRBJ1-5	TRBV10-3	CAISGQGDQPQHF	TGTGCCATATCCGGACAGGGAGATCAGCCCCAGCATTTT
-	-	TRBJ1-1	TRBV7-3	CASSQQRNTEAFF	TGTGCCAGCAGCCAGCAGAGGAACACTGAAGCTTTCTTT
-	-	TRBJ1-2	TRBV20-1	CSAGQGYGYTF	TGCAGTGCAGGCCAGGGCTATGGCTACACCTTC
TRBD2	-	TRBJ2-1	TRBV3-1/TRBV3-2	CASSRLAGGKSYNEQFF	TGTGCCAGCAGCAGACTAGCGGGGGGTAAATCCTACAATGAGCAGTTCTTC
TRBD2	-	TRBJ2-1	TRBV28	CASRPGRAGHNNEQFF	TGTGCCAGCAGGCCGGGACGAGCGGGGCACAACAATGAGCAGTTCTTC
TRBD1	-	TRBJ1-4	TRBV4-2	CASSQTGGGEKLFF	TGTGCCAGCAGCCAGACAGGGGGTGGGGAAAAACTGTTTTTT
-	-	TRBJ1-4	TRBV19	CASSISGWGGEKLFF	TGTGCCAGTAGTATCTCGGGCTGGGGAGGAGAAAAACTGTTTTTT
-	few	TRBJ2-7	TRBV6-2/TRBV6-3	CASSDPGLPPYEQYF	TGTGCCAGCAGTGACCCGGGACTTCCTCCCTACGAGCAGTACTTC
-	-	TRBJ1-3	TRBV10-2	CASSDVGQGIYTIYF	TGCGCCAGCAGTGATGTGGGCCAAGGCATATACACCATATATTTT
-	-	TRBJ1-4	TRBV6-5	CATGGGKREKLFF	TGTGCCACTGGGGGGGGGAAAAGGGAAAAACTGTTTTTT
-	-	TRBJ2-3	TRBV5-1	CASSHGQYITDTQYF	TGCGCCAGCAGTCATGGACAGTACATCACAGATACGCAGTATTTT
-	-	TRBJ2-7	TRBV11-2	CASRPQGRGYEQYF	TGTGCCAGCAGGCCTCAGGGTCGGGGGTACGAGCAGTACTTC
TRBD1	-	TRBJ1-6	TRBV10-3	CAINEGTGNSPLHF	TGTGCCATCAATGAAGGGACAGGGAATTCACCCCTCCACTTT
-	few	TRBJ2-7	TRBV7-2	CASSPHWSGISPSYEQYF	TGTGCCAGCAGCCCACACTGGTCGGGAATCAGTCCCTCCTACGAGCAGTACTTC